This TCR beta chain was profiled in a study of shared clonotypes between healthy human individuals. Study outcomes and limitations: Represented genetic and exposure-history diversity was restricted by having few donors.

The CDR3 spans 13 residues. The V gene lost 6 bases and the J gene lost 4 bases, with 9 bases spanning the gap. Per germline, CDR1 LNHDA and CDR2 SQIVND (reference sequence). Clones were read by immunoSEQ multiplex PCR, and TCRdb kept only the in-frame ones, dropping some. There are millions of clones in the sample; approximately 95% occur only once, and 0.39% lies in the top ten. As for this clone: Its specificity is unknown.

V gene TRBV19 combines with J gene TRBJ1-4; no clear D. Specimen: naive CD4+ T cells from PBMCs. Subset noted: CD45RA+ positively selected. The sequence was collected from a man younger than 35 in good health. Some clones in this sample may be carry-over from other donors' samples. The CDR3 is CASSRRSNEKLFF. DNA of the CDR3: TGTGCCAGTAGCCGACGGAGTAATGAAAAACTGTTTTTT.